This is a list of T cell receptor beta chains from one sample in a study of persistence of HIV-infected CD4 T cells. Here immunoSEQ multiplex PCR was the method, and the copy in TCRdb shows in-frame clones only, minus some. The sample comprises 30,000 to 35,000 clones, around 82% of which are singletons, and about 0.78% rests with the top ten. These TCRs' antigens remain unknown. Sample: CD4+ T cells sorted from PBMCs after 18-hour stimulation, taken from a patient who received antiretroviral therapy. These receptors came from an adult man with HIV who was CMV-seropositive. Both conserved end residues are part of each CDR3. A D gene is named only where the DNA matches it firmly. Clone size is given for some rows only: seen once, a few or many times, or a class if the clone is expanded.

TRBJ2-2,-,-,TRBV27,CASSSGVANTGELFF,TGTGCCAGCAGTTCTGGGGTTGCGAACACCGGGGAGCTGTTTTTT
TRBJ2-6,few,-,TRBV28,CASSFSGMGANVLTF,TGTGCCAGCAGTTTCTCAGGGATGGGGGCCAACGTCCTGACTTTC
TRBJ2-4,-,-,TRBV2,CASSDRGAGAKNIQYF,TGTGCCAGCAGTGATCGCGGGGCGGGGGCCAAAAACATTCAGTACTTC
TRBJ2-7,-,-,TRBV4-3,CASSQDRTLWAYEQYF,TGCGCCAGCAGCCAAGACCGGACACTTTGGGCCTACGAGCAGTACTTC
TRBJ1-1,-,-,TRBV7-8,CASSPDKGYTEAFF,TGTGCCAGCAGCCCCGATAAGGGTTACACTGAAGCTTTCTTT
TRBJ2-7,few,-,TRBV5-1,CASSLVPGASYEQYF,TGCGCCAGCAGCTTGGTCCCGGGGGCCTCCTACGAGCAGTACTTC
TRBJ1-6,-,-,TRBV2,CASSVYSQPLHF,TGTGCCAGCAGTGTTTACAGCCAGCCCCTCCACTTT
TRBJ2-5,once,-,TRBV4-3,CASSQDGQGRETQYF,TGCGCCAGCAGCCAAGATGGGCAGGGACGAGAGACCCAGTACTTC
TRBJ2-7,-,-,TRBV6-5,CASSYSASREQYF,TGTGCCAGCAGTTACTCGGCCAGCCGCGAGCAGTACTTC
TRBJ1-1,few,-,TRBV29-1,CSVSRGYTEAFF,TGCAGCGTTTCCCGGGGTTACACTGAAGCTTTCTTT
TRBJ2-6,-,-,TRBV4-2,CASSPNVRQGDGGANVLTF,TGTGCCAGCAGCCCTAACGTCCGACAAGGGGACGGTGGGGCCAACGTCCTGACTTTC
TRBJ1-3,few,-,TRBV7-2,CASTLSWSSGNTIYF,TGTGCCAGCACCTTGTCCTGGAGCTCTGGAAACACCATATATTTT
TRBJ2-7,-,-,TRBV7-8,CASSLGTAFSDTYEQYF,TGTGCCAGCAGCTTAGGGACAGCCTTCTCTGATACCTACGAGCAGTACTTC
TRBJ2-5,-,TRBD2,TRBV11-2,CASSLDLERGVQETQYF,TGTGCCAGCAGCTTAGATCTGGAGCGGGGGGTCCAAGAGACCCAGTACTTC
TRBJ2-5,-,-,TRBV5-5,CASSRGEGMIQETQYF,TGTGCCAGCAGCAGGGGGGAGGGGATGATCCAAGAGACCCAGTACTTC
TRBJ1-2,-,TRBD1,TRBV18,CASSPGTGEGYTF,TGTGCCAGCTCACCGGGGACAGGTGAAGGCTACACCTTC
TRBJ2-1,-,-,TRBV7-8,CASSLEWRGGQFF,TGTGCCAGCAGCTTAGAATGGCGGGGCGGGCAGTTCTTC
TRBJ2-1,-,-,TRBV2,CATIKGPDNEQFF,TGTGCCACCATCAAGGGCCCCGACAATGAGCAGTTCTTC
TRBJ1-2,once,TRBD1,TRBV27,CASSSSRGMVYGYTF,TGTGCCAGCAGTTCCTCCAGGGGGATGGTTTATGGCTACACCTTC
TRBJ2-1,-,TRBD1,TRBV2,CASQRDSGSYNEQFF,TGTGCCAGCCAGAGGGACAGCGGCTCCTACAATGAGCAGTTCTTC
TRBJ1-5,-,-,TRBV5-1,CASSLGPVGNQPQHF,TGCGCCAGCAGCTTGGGACCGGTAGGAAATCAGCCCCAGCATTTT
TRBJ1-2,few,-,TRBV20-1,CSARAQGGYTF,TGCAGTGCTAGAGCACAGGGAGGCTACACCTTC
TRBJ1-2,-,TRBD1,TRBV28,CAGSASGQGRGYGYTF,TGTGCCGGCAGTGCCTCGGGACAGGGGAGAGGGTATGGCTACACCTTC
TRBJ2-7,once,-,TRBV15,CATSPRRGENYEQYF,TGTGCCACCAGCCCCCGGAGGGGGGAGAACTACGAGCAGTACTTC
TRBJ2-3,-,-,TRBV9,CASSVESGTQYF,TGTGCCAGCAGCGTAGAAAGTGGTACGCAGTATTTT
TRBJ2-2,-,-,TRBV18,CASSPTYRDLNTGELFF,TGTGCCAGCTCACCTACTTACCGAGACTTGAACACCGGGGAGCTGTTTTTT
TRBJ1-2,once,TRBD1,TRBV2,CASSEQQGVGGYTF,TGTGCCAGCAGCGAACAACAGGGGGTAGGTGGCTACACCTTC
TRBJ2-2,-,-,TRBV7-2,CAYRSPNTGELFF,TGTGCCTACAGGAGCCCGAACACCGGGGAGCTGTTTTTT
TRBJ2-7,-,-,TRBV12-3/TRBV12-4,CASSRAFTYEQYF,TGTGCCAGCAGCCGCGCGTTCACCTACGAGCAGTACTTC
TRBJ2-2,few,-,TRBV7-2,CASSYRPLWELFF,TGTGCCAGCAGCTACCGACCCTTGTGGGAGCTGTTTTTT
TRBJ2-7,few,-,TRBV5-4,CASSLGALTYEQYF,TGTGCCAGCAGCTTGGGGGCCCTAACCTACGAGCAGTACTTC
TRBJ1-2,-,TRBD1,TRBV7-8,CASSFNQGGHYGYTF,TGTGCCAGCAGTTTTAATCAGGGGGGGCACTATGGCTACACCTTC
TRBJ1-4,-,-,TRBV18,CASSPPKGSTTNEKLFF,TGTGCCAGCTCACCACCCAAGGGGTCGACAACTAATGAAAAACTGTTTTTT
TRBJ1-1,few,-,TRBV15,CATSRGQVMNTEAFF,TGTGCCACCAGCAGAGGACAGGTCATGAACACTGAAGCTTTCTTT
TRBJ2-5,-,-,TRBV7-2,CASSLDGTSHRETQYF,TGTGCCAGCAGCTTAGATGGGACCTCGCACCGGGAGACCCAGTACTTC
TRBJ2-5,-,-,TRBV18,CASSPVTGRETQYF,TGTGCCAGCTCACCAGTGACAGGCAGGGAGACCCAGTACTTC
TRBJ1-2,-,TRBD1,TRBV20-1,CSASPGTGTRYYGYTF,TGCAGTGCTAGTCCCGGGACAGGAACCCGCTACTATGGCTACACCTTC
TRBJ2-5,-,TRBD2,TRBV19,CASSTGTSGGETQYF,TGTGCCAGTAGTACCGGGACTAGCGGGGGGGAGACCCAGTACTTC
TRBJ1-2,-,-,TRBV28,CASSLSRSGISVSGYTF,TGTGCCAGCAGTTTAAGTCGCTCAGGGATTAGTGTAAGTGGCTACACCTTC
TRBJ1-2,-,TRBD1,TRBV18,CASSPPTGAPRYTF,TGTGCCAGCTCACCACCGACAGGGGCACCAAGATACACCTTC